Listed below are T cell receptor beta chains from one sample, sequenced in a study of T cells of healthy individuals. A single record per CDR3 protein comes from TCRdb applying MiXCR to the 5' RACE reads. Here the sample spans approximately 100,000 distinct CDR3 sequences, roughly 18% being singletons. The receptors here all came from a human donor in good health. Both conserved end residues are part of each CDR3. The D gene is left open where the match is weak. Only part of the rows carry a size: once, few, many, or a class if the clone is expanded.

clone size	J gene	V gene	D gene	CDR3 DNA	CDR3 protein
few	TRBJ2-7	TRBV2	-	TGTGCCAGCAAGACTACCCCTGAGCAGTACTTC	CASKTTPEQYF
many	TRBJ2-1	TRBV3-1	TRBD2	TGTGCCAGCAGCCCCCTACAAGGGACTAGGTACAATGAGCAGTTCTTC	CASSPLQGTRYNEQFF
many	TRBJ2-5	TRBV29-1	-	TGCAGCGTCCGCGGGACAACCTTTCAAGAGACCCAGTACTTC	CSVRGTTFQETQYF
-	TRBJ2-7	TRBV5-1	-	TGCGCCAGCAGCTTGGACGGTCACGAGCAGTACTTC	CASSLDGHEQYF
few	TRBJ1-1	TRBV2	-	TGTGCCAGCTTATGGACCGTTGAAGCTTTCTTT	CASLWTVEAFF
many	TRBJ1-1	TRBV2	TRBD1	TGTGCCAGCAGTCCTGGGACAGTATTGGGCACTGAAGCTTTCTTT	CASSPGTVLGTEAFF
few	TRBJ1-5	TRBV6-2/TRBV6-3	-	TGTGCCAGCAGTCCACCCGCACAGGGTTCAAGCAATCAGCCCCAGCATTTT	CASSPPAQGSSNQPQHF
few	TRBJ1-4	TRBV6-2/TRBV6-3	TRBD1	TGTGCCAGCAGTACCGGGACAGCTACTAATGAAAAACTGTTTTTT	CASSTGTATNEKLFF
-	TRBJ2-5	TRBV20-1	-	TGCAGTGCTAGAGATTCAGGCGATTTCCAAGAGACCCAGTACTTC	CSARDSGDFQETQYF
-	TRBJ1-1	TRBV6-2/TRBV6-3	-	TGTGCCAGCAGTTACGGACAGACGAACACTGAAGCTTTCTTT	CASSYGQTNTEAFF
many	TRBJ2-7	TRBV4-3	TRBD1	TGCGCCAGCAGCCCGCAGGGGACAGGGGCATACGAGCAGTACTTC	CASSPQGTGAYEQYF
many	TRBJ2-6	TRBV28	TRBD1	TGTGCCAGCAGAAAGCTTACGGGTAACAGGGGGGACTCTGGGGCCAACGTCCTGACTTTC	CASRKLTGNRGDSGANVLTF
-	TRBJ2-7	TRBV6-2/TRBV6-3	-	TGTGCCAGTGTTGAAAGGGACGAGCATCTTTACGAGCAGTACTTC	CASVERDEHLYEQYF
-	TRBJ2-5	TRBV4-1	-	TGCGCCAGCAGCCCCAAGGACAGACACCAAGAGACCCAGTACTTC	CASSPKDRHQETQYF
once	TRBJ2-1	TRBV6-1	TRBD2	TGTGCCAGCAGTCGGCTAGCGGGGCACTCCTCCTACAATGAGCAGTTCTTC	CASSRLAGHSSYNEQFF
-	TRBJ2-7	TRBV6-2/TRBV6-3	-	TGTGCCAGCAGTTACTACTACGAGCAGTACTTC	CASSYYYEQYF
-	TRBJ2-1	TRBV6-2/TRBV6-3	-	TGTGCCAGCAGTTACCTCACTTTGTTATCGGAGGGGGCCAATGAGCAGTTCTTC	CASSYLTLLSEGANEQFF
many	TRBJ2-1	TRBV7-9	-	TGTGCCAGCAGCCCCGGGGGGCTAGCGGACTACAATGAGCAGTTCTTC	CASSPGGLADYNEQFF
-	TRBJ2-3	TRBV10-3	-	TGTGCCGGCACCGAGGGGTTGGGCGGTACGCAGTATTTT	CAGTEGLGGTQYF
-	TRBJ2-3	TRBV28	-	TGTGCCAGCACCCCCCCGACTCAGTCAGATACGCAGTATTTT	CASTPPTQSDTQYF
few	TRBJ2-3	TRBV20-1	-	TGCAGTGCTAGAGTCGCCGGAACAGATACGCAGTATTTT	CSARVAGTDTQYF
-	TRBJ1-2	TRBV20-1	-	TGCAGTGCGAGAACCCCTCCGAGGGGGGCCGACTATGGCTACACCTTC	CSARTPPRGADYGYTF
-	TRBJ2-3	TRBV20-1	TRBD2	TGCAGTGCTACCAGACGGGGGGGCAGCACAGATACGCAGTATTTT	CSATRRGGSTDTQYF
-	TRBJ1-6	TRBV4-3	-	TGCGCCAGCAGCCAAGAGGGACAACGAGCCAATTCACCCCTCCACTTT	CASSQEGQRANSPLHF
many	TRBJ2-7	TRBV4-1	TRBD2	TGCGCCAGCAGCCAGCCGGGTCTAGCGGTCTACGAGCAGTACTTC	CASSQPGLAVYEQYF
-	TRBJ2-1	TRBV7-9	TRBD1	TGTGCCAGCAGCGGCCCACAGGGGGACGAGCAGTTCTTC	CASSGPQGDEQFF
few	TRBJ2-2	TRBV7-9	-	TGTGCCAGCAGCTTTCGGGAGGACAGGACTTCGGCCGGGGAGCTGTTTTTT	CASSFREDRTSAGELFF
-	TRBJ2-1	TRBV7-2	-	TGTGCCAGCAGCTTAGTAGCGAGCCAGCCCAATGAGCAGTTCTTC	CASSLVASQPNEQFF
many	TRBJ2-5	TRBV19	TRBD2	TGTGCCAGTACGATCGCGGGAGGAATACAGACCCAGTACTTC	CASTIAGGIQTQYF
few	TRBJ2-7	TRBV18	-	TGTGCCAGCTCACCACCGAACGGGGACCACGAGCAGTACTTC	CASSPPNGDHEQYF
once	TRBJ2-5	TRBV5-1	TRBD2	TGCGCCAGCAGCTATAGACTAGCGGGAGAGTATGAGACCCAGTACTTC	CASSYRLAGEYETQYF
-	TRBJ1-4	TRBV2	-	TGTGCCAGCACCCAGGGAAGAGGGACTAATGAAAAACTGTTTTTT	CASTQGRGTNEKLFF
-	TRBJ2-1	TRBV7-2	-	TGTGCCAGCAGCTCCTGGACAGCGTCGAGCTCCTACAATGAGCAGTTCTTC	CASSSWTASSSYNEQFF
-	TRBJ2-1	TRBV4-1	-	TGCGCCAGCAGTCTCAACGGCTTAGGCGGCTACAATGAGCAGTTCTTC	CASSLNGLGGYNEQFF
many	TRBJ2-5	TRBV2	TRBD1	TGTGCCAGCAGTGTGGGACAGAAAGAGACCCAGTACTTC	CASSVGQKETQYF
-	TRBJ2-5	TRBV4-3	TRBD2	TGCGCCAGCAGCCGACATAGCGGGAGCGGCGGAGAGACCCAGTACTTC	CASSRHSGSGGETQYF
many	TRBJ1-2	TRBV12-3/TRBV12-4	TRBD1	TGTGCCAGCAGTACGACAGGGGGGGGCTATGGCTACACCTTC	CASSTTGGGYGYTF
-	TRBJ2-3	TRBV20-1	TRBD2	TGCAGTGCTGGGGGGGGGTCTGGGTCTTTCACAGATACGCAGTATTTT	CSAGGGSGSFTDTQYF
many	TRBJ1-1	TRBV6-2/TRBV6-3	TRBD1	TGTGCCAGCAGTTACTCGGACAGGGGAGCTTTCTTT	CASSYSDRGAFF
many	TRBJ2-7	TRBV18	TRBD2	TGTGCCAGCTCACCACCGTATGGACTAGTTTCCTACGAGCAGTACTTC	CASSPPYGLVSYEQYF
-	TRBJ2-1	TRBV7-2	TRBD2	TGTGCCAGCAGCCTAGCGGGAGGGCCTAACCTAGAGCAGTTCTTC	CASSLAGGPNLEQFF
few	TRBJ2-5	TRBV20-1	TRBD2	TGCAGTGCTAGATCTTCGGCTAGCGGGGGGCGTATCCAAGAGACCCAGTACTTC	CSARSSASGGRIQETQYF
-	TRBJ2-1	TRBV7-7	-	TGTGCTAGCAGCTTAGGCCTCCACAATGAGCAGTTCTTC	CASSLGLHNEQFF